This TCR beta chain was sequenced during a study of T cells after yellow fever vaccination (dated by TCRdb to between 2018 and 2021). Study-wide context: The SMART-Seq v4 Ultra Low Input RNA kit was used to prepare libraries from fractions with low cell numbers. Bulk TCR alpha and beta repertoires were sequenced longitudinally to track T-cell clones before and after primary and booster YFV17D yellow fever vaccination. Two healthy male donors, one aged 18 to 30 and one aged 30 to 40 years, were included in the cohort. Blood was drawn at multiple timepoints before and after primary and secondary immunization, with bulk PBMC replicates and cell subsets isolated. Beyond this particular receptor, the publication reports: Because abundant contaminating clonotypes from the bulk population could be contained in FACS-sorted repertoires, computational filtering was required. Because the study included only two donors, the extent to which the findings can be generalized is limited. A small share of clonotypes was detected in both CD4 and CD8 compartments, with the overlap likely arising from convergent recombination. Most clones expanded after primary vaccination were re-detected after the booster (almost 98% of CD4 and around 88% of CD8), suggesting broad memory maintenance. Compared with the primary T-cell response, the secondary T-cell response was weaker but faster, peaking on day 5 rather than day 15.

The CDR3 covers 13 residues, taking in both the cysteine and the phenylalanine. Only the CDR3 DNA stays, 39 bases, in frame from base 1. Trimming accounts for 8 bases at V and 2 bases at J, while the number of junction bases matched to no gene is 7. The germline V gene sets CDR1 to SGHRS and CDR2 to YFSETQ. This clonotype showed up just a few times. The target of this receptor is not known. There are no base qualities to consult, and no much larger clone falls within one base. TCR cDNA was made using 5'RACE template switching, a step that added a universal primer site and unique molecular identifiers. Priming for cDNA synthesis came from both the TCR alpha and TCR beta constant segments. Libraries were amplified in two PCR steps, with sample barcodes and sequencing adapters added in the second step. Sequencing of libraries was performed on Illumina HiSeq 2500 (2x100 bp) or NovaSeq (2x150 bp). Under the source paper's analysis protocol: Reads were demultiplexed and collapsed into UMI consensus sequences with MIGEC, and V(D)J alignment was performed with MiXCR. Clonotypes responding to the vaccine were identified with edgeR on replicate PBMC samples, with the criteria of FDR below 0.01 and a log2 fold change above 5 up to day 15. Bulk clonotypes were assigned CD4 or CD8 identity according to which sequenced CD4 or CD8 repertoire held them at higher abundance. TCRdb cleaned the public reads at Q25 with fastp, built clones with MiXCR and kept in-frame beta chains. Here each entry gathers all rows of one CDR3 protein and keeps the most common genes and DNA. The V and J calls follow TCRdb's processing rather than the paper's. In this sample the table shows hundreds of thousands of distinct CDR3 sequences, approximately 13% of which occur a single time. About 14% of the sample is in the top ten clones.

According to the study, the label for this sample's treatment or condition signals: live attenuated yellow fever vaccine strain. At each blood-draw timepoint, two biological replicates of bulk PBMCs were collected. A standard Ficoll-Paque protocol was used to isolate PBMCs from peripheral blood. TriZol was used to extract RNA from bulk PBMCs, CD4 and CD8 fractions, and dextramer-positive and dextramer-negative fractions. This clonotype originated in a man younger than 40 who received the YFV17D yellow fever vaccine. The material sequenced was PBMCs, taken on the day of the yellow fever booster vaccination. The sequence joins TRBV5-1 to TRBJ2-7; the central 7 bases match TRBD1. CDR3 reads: CASGTAEAYEQYF. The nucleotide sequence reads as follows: TGCGCCAGTGGGACAGCCGAGGCCTACGAGCAGTACTTC.